This TCR beta chain derives from a study of T cells in Graves' hyperthyroidism and ophthalmopathy (dated by TCRdb to the late 2010s). Some background on the complete study: To identify TCR V-J signatures that set the groups apart, the researchers used a discovery cohort of about a hundred patients, made up of roughly 40 with Graves' ophthalmopathy and some 55 with stable Graves' hyperthyroidism. Once sampling was done, hyperthyroidism patients were given methimazole at a starting dose of 30 mg daily, whereas ophthalmopathy patients were given high-dose intravenous methylprednisolone. For training and testing, the 100 or so patients in the discovery cohort were randomly divided in a 7:3 ratio. According to the paper, TCR Vbeta CDR3 sequencing was carried out on about 140 peripheral blood samples, which came from around 43 ophthalmopathy, around 75 hyperthyroidism and about 17 progressor patients. Whether ophthalmopathy could be predicted prospectively was tested in an independent validation cohort made up of 18 to 20 hyperthyroidism patients plus 17 patients who later progressed to ophthalmopathy. In addition, the study compared T-cell repertoires in thyroid tissue and in blood from five or six Graves' hyperthyroidism patients. General findings and caveats noted by the study authors: In validation, the model predicted progression to ophthalmopathy a median of roughly six months before onset, with over 60% sensitivity and roughly 73% specificity. Blood samples also contained most of the expanded thyroid clonotypes (frequency above 0.001), which suggests that blood repertoires may reflect thyroid immune responses. No statistical method was used to fix the sample size in advance, and group allocation was not hidden from the investigators. In cross-validation, a model built on a 13 V-J signature told ophthalmopathy apart from stable hyperthyroidism with 85% to 90% sensitivity and roughly 83% specificity, and in testing the same model reached 80%/75%.

Worth noting for this clonotype: Its antigen is currently not known. No base-level quality is on record; no much larger clone is a single base apart.

The germline V gene (reference sequence) gives CDR1 as GTSNPN and CDR2 as SVGIG. There are 16 amino acids in the CDR3, from cysteine to phenylalanine inclusive. Just CDR3 DNA is preserved here, 48 bases in frame from base 1. Cut back by 1 base and 0 bases, the V and J ends lie 16 bases apart. Stable Graves' hyperthyroidism was defined as the absence of progression to ophthalmopathy over 18 months of follow-up. The hyperthyroidism patients were between 18 and 65 years old and newly diagnosed, with a disease duration of less than 2 months. Exclusion was applied to patients with uncontrolled infections, other autoimmune diseases, pregnancy or lactation. Diagnoses were established on the basis of clinical symptoms, serum thyroxine and TRAb, thyroid ultrasound, and orbital computed tomography. Trizol reagent was used to extract total RNA, and RNA quality was then checked on an Agilent 2100 Bioanalyzer.

The TCR beta CDR3 regions were amplified from RNA transcripts. The first round of RT-PCR for the TCR CDR3 was performed with the HTBI primer set and the Qiagen OneStep RT-PCR kit. Libraries were constructed in a second round of multiplex PCR, after which size selection and purification were carried out. Libraries were sequenced paired-end with 100 bp reads on an Illumina HiSeq2000. The study's own analysis went as follows. SOAPnuke was used to process the raw data, throwing out any read that contained adapters or uncalled bases, had a mean Phred below 15, or lacked an exact constant-primer or identifier match. COPE v1.2.5 was used to merge the high-quality paired reads, and each unique nucleotide sequence was defined as a clonotype. MiTCR v1.1 was used to align the clonotypes against IMGT TRBV, TRBD and TRBJ reference segments. Only V-J combinations with frequency above 0.0001, covering 99% to 99.2% of repertoires, were analysed. The TCS score was defined as F50 (clonal expansion) divided by E x V (chaos), with BLOSUM62-based TCRdist calculated between CDR3 peptides within each V-J. Welch's t-statistics and random forest reduced roughly 540 V-J features to roughly 13, which were used in a naive Bayes classifier (R e1071). Thyroid-blood repertoire similarity was quantified with the Morisita-Horn index. Clones were called with MiXCR by TCRdb after fastp trimmed the public reads at Q25, and only in-frame beta chains were retained. Merged by CDR3 protein, the rows form single entries marked with the most common genes and DNA. TCRdb, not the authors, supplied the V and J calls. The sample table contains a few hundred thousand distinct CDR3 sequences; only one count was recorded for about 43% of them. The leading ten clones occupy more than 7.5% of the sample.

Source material: peripheral blood or thyroid tissue (not recorded which). Rearrangement joined TRBV30 to TRBJ2-7; a tentative D match to TRBD2 spans 6 bases. The sequence derives from a woman between 18 and 29 years old with Graves' hyperthyroidism. The CDR3 reads as follows: CAWSGGERRSSYEQYF. The bases read TGTGCCTGGAGTGGGGGGGAGCGGAGGAGCTCCTACGAGCAGTACTTC.